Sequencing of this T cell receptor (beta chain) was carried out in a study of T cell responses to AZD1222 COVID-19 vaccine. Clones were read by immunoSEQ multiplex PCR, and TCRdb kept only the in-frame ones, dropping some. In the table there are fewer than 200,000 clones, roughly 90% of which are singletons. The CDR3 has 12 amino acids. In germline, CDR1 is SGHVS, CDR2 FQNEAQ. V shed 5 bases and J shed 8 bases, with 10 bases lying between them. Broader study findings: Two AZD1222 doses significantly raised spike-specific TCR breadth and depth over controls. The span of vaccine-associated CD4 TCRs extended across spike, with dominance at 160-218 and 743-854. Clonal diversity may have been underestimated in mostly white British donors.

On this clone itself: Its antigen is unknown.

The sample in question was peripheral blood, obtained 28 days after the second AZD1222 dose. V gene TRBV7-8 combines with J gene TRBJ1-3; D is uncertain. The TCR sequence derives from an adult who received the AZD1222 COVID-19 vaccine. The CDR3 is CASSGWLDTIYF. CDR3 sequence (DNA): TGTGCCAGCAGCGGATGGTTGGACACCATATATTTT.